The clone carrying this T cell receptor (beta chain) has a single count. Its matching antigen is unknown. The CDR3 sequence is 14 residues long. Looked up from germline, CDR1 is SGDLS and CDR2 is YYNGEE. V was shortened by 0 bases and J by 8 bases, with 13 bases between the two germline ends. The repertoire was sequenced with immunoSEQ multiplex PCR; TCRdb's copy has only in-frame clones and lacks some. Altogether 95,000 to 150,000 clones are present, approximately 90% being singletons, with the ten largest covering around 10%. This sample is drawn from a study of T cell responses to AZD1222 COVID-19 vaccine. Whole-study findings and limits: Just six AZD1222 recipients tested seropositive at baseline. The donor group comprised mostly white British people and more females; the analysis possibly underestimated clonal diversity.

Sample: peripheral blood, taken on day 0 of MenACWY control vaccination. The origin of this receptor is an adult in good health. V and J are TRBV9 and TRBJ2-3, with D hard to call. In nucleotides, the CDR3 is TGTGCCAGCAGCGTAGACACGGTGGTTGGTACGCAGTATTTT. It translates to CASSVDTVVGTQYF.